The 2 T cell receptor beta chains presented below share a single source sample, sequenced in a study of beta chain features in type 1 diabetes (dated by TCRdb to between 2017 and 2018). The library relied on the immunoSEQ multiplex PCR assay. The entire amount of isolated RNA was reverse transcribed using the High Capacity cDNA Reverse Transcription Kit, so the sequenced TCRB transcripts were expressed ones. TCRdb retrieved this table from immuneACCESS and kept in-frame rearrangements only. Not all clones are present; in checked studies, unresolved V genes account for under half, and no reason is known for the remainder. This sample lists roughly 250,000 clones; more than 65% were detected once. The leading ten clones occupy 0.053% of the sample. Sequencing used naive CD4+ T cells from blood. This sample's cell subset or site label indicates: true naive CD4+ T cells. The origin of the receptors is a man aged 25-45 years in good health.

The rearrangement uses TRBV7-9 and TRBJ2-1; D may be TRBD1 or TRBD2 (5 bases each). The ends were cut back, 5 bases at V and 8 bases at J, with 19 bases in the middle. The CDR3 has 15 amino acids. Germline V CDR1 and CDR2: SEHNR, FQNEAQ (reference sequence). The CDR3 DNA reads TGTGCCAGCAGCGTACGAGGGACCCCGTACTATGAGCAGTTCTTC. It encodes CASSVRGTPYYEQFF.

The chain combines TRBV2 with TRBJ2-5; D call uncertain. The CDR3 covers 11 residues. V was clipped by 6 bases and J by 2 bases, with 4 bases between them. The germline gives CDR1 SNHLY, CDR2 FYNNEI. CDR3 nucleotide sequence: TGTGCCAGCAGAGCTCAAGAGACCCAGTACTTC. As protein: CASRAQETQYF.